Listed below are T cell receptor beta chains from one sample, sequenced in a study of T cells after yellow fever vaccination. A single record per CDR3 protein comes from TCRdb applying MiXCR to the 5' RACE reads. Counted here are under 200,000 distinct CDR3 sequences, roughly 9.6% occurring once; the ten biggest clones make up 35% to 45%. This specimen consisted of CD8+ T cells sorted from PBMCs, obtained 15 days after the yellow fever booster vaccination. All receptors come from a man aged 18 to 29 who received the YFV17D yellow fever vaccine. The CDR3 runs from the conserved cysteine through the conserved F or W.

v_gene: TRBV6-6
CDR3aa: CASSWRPSGDYNEQFF

v_gene: TRBV12-3/TRBV12-4
CDR3aa: CASSLFRLAEQFF

v_gene: TRBV4-2
CDR3aa: CASSQDPLTRLSTDTQYF

v_gene: TRBV29-1
CDR3aa: CSVDDRGSYNYGYTF

v_gene: TRBV12-3/TRBV12-4
CDR3aa: CASSSAGRILETQYF

v_gene: TRBV6-6
CDR3aa: CASSYIAAGRNYGYTF

v_gene: TRBV20-1
CDR3aa: CSARDQDQTSGEQYF

v_gene: TRBV6-2/TRBV6-3
CDR3aa: CATQVGSNLNTEAFF

v_gene: TRBV24-1
CDR3aa: CATSDPAPGGRAETQYF

v_gene: TRBV29-1
CDR3aa: CSVGQIYGYTF

v_gene: TRBV3-1
CDR3aa: CASSQDWDSFNQPQHF

v_gene: TRBV5-1
CDR3aa: CDSSPGEGWTQSF

v_gene: TRBV7-9
CDR3aa: CASSFPERGGTDTQYF

v_gene: TRBV7-9
CDR3aa: CASSFGISEAFF

v_gene: TRBV30
CDR3aa: CAWSVWRGGYEQYF

v_gene: TRBV7-6
CDR3aa: CASSGDRATDTQYF

v_gene: TRBV2
CDR3aa: CASSVGHTEAFF

v_gene: TRBV7-9
CDR3aa: CASSNSGYSNQPQHF

v_gene: TRBV13
CDR3aa: CASSLGAAGGNTIYF

v_gene: TRBV29-1
CDR3aa: CSVAGEEEKLFF

v_gene: TRBV28
CDR3aa: CASSQLPSGDVTDTQYF

v_gene: TRBV5-1
CDR3aa: CASSSLGRDTDTQYF